This TCR beta chain came from a study of shared clonotypes between healthy human individuals. Repertoires were generated with immunoSEQ multiplex PCR, while TCRdb's copy carries only in-frame clones and drops some. The sample includes 1 million to 1.3 million clones, about four fifths of them seen just once. The sequencing input was memory CD4+ T cells from PBMCs. Regarding subset: CD45RA-negative fraction. The receptor comes from a man between 18 and 29 years old in good health. Some clones in this sample may be carry-over from other donors' samples.

In nucleotides, the CDR3 is TGTGCCAGCACTGCTGAGTGGGGTGAAAAACTGTTTTTT. Translation: CASTAEWGEKLFF. This chain connects TRBV2 to TRBJ1-4, with D unresolved. CDR1 is SNHLY, CDR2 FYNNEI, per germline. The V and J ends lost 7 bases and 7 bases respectively, with 13 bases between them. This CDR3 has 13 residues.